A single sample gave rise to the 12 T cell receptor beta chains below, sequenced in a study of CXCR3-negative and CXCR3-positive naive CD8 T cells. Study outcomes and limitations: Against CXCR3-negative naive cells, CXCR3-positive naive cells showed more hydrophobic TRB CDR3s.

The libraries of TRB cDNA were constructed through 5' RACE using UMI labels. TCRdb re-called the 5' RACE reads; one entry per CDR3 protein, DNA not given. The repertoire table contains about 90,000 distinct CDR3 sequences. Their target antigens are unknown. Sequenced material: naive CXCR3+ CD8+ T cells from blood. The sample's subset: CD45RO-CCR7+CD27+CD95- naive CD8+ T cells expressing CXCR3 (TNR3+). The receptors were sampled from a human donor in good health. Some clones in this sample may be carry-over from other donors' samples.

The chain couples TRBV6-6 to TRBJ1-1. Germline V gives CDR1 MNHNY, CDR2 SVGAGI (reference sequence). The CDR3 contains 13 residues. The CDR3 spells CASSLRLETEAFF.

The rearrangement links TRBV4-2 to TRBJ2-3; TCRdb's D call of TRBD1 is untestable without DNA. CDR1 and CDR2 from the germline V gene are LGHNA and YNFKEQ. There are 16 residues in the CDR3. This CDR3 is CASSQERTGGTDTQYF.

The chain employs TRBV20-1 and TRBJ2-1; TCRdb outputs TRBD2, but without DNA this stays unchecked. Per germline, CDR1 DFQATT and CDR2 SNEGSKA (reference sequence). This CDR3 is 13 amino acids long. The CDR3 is CSARETSDPKQFF.

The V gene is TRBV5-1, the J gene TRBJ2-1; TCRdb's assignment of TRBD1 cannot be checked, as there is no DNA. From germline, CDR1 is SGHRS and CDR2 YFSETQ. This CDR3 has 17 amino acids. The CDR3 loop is CASSTHPETGEFGEQFF.

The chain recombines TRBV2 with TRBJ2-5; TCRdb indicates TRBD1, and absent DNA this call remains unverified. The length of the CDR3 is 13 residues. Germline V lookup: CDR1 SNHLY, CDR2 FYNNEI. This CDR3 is CAAIPGAQETQYF.

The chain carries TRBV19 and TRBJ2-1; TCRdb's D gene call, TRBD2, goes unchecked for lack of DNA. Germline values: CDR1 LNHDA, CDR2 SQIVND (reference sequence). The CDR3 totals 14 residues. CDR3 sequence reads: CASSPLAGENEQFF.

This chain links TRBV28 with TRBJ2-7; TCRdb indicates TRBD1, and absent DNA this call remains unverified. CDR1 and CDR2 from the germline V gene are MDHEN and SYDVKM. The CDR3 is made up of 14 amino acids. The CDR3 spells CASSPTGASWEQYF.

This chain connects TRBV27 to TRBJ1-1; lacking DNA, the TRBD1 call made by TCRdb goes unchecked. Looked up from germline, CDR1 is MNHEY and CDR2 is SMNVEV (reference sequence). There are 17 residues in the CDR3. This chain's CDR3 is CASSTIDRRIWNTEAFF.

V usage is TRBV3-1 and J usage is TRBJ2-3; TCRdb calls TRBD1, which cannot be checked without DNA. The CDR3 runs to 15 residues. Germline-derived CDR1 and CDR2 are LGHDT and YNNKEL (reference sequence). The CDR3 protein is CASSQGPGVEDTQYF.

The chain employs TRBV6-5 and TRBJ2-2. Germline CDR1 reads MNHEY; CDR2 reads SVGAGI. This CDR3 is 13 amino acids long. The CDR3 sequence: CASSYSGTGELFF.

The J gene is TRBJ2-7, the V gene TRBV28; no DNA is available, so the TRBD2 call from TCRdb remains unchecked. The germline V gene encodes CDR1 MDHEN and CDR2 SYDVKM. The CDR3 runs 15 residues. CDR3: CASRVPREKVYEQYF.

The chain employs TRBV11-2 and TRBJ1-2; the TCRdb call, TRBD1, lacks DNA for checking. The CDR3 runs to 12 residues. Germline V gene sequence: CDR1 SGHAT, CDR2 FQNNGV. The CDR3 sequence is CASGGDHYGYTF.